This is a list of T cell receptor beta chains from one sample in a study of PD-1 blockade in classical Hodgkin lymphoma. Only in-frame clones appear in the TCRdb table, and some are missing; sequencing was by immunoSEQ multiplex PCR. The sample includes 18,000 or so clones, approximately 72% seen only once; the top ten take 2% to 2.5%. Sequencing was performed on CD4+ T cells from blood, taken before the fourth cycle of nivolumab. The source is a human donor with classical Hodgkin lymphoma. The CDR3 runs from the conserved cysteine through the conserved F or W. D genes are given only for firm matches. The size entry is marked missing in some rows and otherwise reads once, few, many or a size class.

j_call,d_call,clone_size,v_call,cdr3_aa,cdr3_nt
TRBJ2-3,-,-,TRBV10-3,CAIRDIRTDTQYF,TGTGCCATAAGGGACATCCGCACAGATACGCAGTATTTT
TRBJ1-2,TRBD1,-,TRBV28,CASSLTGSLYGYTF,TGTGCCAGCAGTTTGACAGGGTCTCTTTATGGCTACACCTTC
TRBJ2-1,-,-,TRBV9,CASSVGGLEQFF,TGTGCCAGCAGCGTAGGGGGGTTAGAGCAGTTCTTC
TRBJ1-2,TRBD1,few,TRBV2,CASSEGQGNYGYTF,TGTGCCAGCAGTGAAGGACAGGGAAACTATGGCTACACCTTC
TRBJ1-1,-,-,TRBV5-4,CASRPLLSNTEAFF,TGTGCCAGCAGACCGCTGCTGTCGAACACTGAAGCTTTCTTT
TRBJ2-2,-,-,TRBV6-5,CASSQSGNTGELFF,TGTGCCAGCAGTCAAAGCGGAAACACCGGGGAGCTGTTTTTT
TRBJ2-1,TRBD2,-,TRBV4-1,CASSHTSSAGGSYNEQFF,TGCGCCAGCAGCCACACCTCTTCAGCGGGAGGATCCTACAATGAGCAGTTCTTC
TRBJ2-1,-,-,TRBV2,CASDEGAYLEQFF,TGTGCCAGCGACGAGGGAGCCTATTTGGAGCAGTTCTTC
TRBJ2-3,TRBD2,-,TRBV10-2,CASSHERLAGGTDTQYF,TGCGCCAGCAGCCATGAGCGACTAGCGGGGGGAACAGATACGCAGTATTTT
TRBJ2-3,TRBD1,few,TRBV19,CASSTPGQGTNTDTQYF,TGTGCCAGTAGTACCCCGGGACAGGGGACCAACACAGATACGCAGTATTTT
TRBJ2-6,TRBD2,once,TRBV10-3,CAISGASGGYSGANVLTF,TGTGCCATCAGTGGGGCTAGCGGGGGATACTCTGGGGCCAACGTCCTGACTTTC
TRBJ1-2,TRBD1,few,TRBV2,CASSATGQGWYGYTF,TGTGCCAGCAGTGCAACGGGACAGGGTTGGTATGGCTACACCTTC
TRBJ1-4,-,-,TRBV11-2,CASSSGYINEKLFF,TGTGCCAGCAGTTCCGGCTATATTAATGAAAAACTGTTTTTT
TRBJ2-5,-,once,TRBV5-4,CASSFSTRSQETQYF,TGTGCCAGCAGCTTTTCGACTAGAAGCCAAGAGACCCAGTACTTC
TRBJ1-1,-,-,TRBV28,CASSAGGLLTEAFF,TGTGCCAGCAGTGCCGGGGGGCTCCTCACTGAAGCTTTCTTT
TRBJ1-6,-,-,TRBV30,CAWSSDNSPLHF,TGTGCCTGGAGTTCGGATAATTCACCCCTCCACTTT